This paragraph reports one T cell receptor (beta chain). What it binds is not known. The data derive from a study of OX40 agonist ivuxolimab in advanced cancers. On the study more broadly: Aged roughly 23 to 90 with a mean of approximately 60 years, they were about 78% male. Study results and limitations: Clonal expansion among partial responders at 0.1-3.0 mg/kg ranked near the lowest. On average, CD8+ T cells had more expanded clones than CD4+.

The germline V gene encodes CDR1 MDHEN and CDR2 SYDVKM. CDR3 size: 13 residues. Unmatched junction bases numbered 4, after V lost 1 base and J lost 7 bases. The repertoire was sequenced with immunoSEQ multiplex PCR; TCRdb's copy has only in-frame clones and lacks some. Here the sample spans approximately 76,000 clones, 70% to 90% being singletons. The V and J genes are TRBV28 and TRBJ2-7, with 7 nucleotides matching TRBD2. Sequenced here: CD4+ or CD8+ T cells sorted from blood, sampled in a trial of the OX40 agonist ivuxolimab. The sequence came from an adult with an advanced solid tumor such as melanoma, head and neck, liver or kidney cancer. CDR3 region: CASSLLRGGEQYF. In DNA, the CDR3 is TGTGCCAGCAGTTTATTGAGGGGAGGGGAGCAGTACTTC.